Detailed here is one T cell receptor (beta chain). Its antigen is still unknown. The data belong to a study of blood T cells in healthy people across ages. Overall study results and limits: The long-lived group displayed more naive CD4+ cells, plus higher diversity, than the aged donors did.

For the second PCR, which ran for roughly 6 to 12 cycles, a sample-barcoded 5' primer and a J-beta primer mix were used. TCRdb fed the 5' RACE reads into MiXCR, producing one record per CDR3 protein. The data hold some 1.5 million distinct CDR3 sequences, with 28% observed a single time. V was shortened by 8 bases and J by 4 bases, with 13 bases between the two germline ends. There are 13 residues in the CDR3. Sequencing was carried out using blood. This chain connects TRBV12-3 or TRBV12-4 to TRBJ2-3, with D maybe TRBD1 (6 bases). The source is a woman aged 30 to 39 in good health. This chain's CDR3 is CASARGSPDTQYF. The CDR3 DNA follows: TGTGCCAGCGCTAGGGGGTCTCCAGATACGCAGTATTTT.